This is a list of T cell receptor beta chains from one sample in a study of T cells after yellow fever vaccination. TCRdb analysed the 5' RACE reads with MiXCR anew, one entry per CDR3 protein. The sample lists 4,500 to 5,000 distinct CDR3 sequences, roughly 8% seen once, with 65% in the top ten. The sequences come from PBMCs, either bulk or a sorted T-cell subset (CD4+, CD8+, memory, or dextramer-sorted; not recorded which), collected approximately 47 days after the first yellow fever vaccination. The receptor source for this set is a man younger than 35 who received the YFV17D yellow fever vaccine. CDR3s include the opening cysteine and the closing phenylalanine or tryptophan. D genes are given only for firm matches. Rows may omit the clone size; those that give it use once, few, many or a size class.

TRBV3-1,-,TRBJ1-1,many,CASSQVLETEAFF,TGTGCCAGCAGCCAAGTCCTCGAGACTGAAGCTTTCTTT
TRBV7-9,TRBD1,TRBJ1-5,many,CASSLAGGSQPQHF,TGTGCCAGCAGCTTGGCAGGGGGAAGTCAGCCCCAGCATTTT
TRBV15,-,TRBJ2-1,many,CATSRGIFGAVNEQFF,TGTGCCACCAGCAGAGGTATTTTTGGGGCCGTCAATGAGCAGTTCTTC
TRBV12-3/TRBV12-4,-,TRBJ2-7,-,CASSNWIPYEQYF,TGTGCCAGCAGTAATTGGATACCCTACGAGCAGTACTTC
TRBV13,-,TRBJ2-7,many,CASSSRQESEQYF,TGTGCCAGCAGCTCACGACAGGAGTCCGAGCAGTACTTC
TRBV6-2/TRBV6-3,-,TRBJ2-7,many,CASRHLGDLNYEQYF,TGTGCCAGCAGACACCTAGGGGACCTTAACTACGAGCAGTACTTC
TRBV20-1,TRBD2,TRBJ2-7,medium-sized,CSARGLAGALGVGEQYF,TGCAGTGCTAGAGGACTAGCGGGGGCCTTAGGCGTTGGCGAGCAGTACTTC
TRBV6-5,TRBD1,TRBJ1-1,-,CASSYSPTGMNTEAFF,TGTGCCAGCAGTTACTCCCCGACAGGGATGAACACTGAAGCTTTCTTT
TRBV14,-,TRBJ2-7,many,CASSHTGWEYF,TGTGCCAGCAGCCATACAGGTTGGGAGTACTTC
TRBV5-6,TRBD1,TRBJ1-2,many,CASSFGWTGAVGYTF,TGTGCCAGCAGCTTCGGCTGGACAGGGGCTGTTGGCTACACCTTC
TRBV9,-,TRBJ2-3,many,CASSANLGRTDTQYF,TGTGCCAGCAGCGCCAACTTGGGGCGCACAGATACGCAGTATTTT
TRBV24-1,-,TRBJ2-7,medium-sized,CATSDSGTPGEQYF,TGTGCCACCAGTGACTCCGGGACTCCGGGGGAGCAGTACTTC
TRBV7-2,-,TRBJ1-2,many,CASTLGWQGKYYGYTF,TGTGCCAGCACCCTAGGGTGGCAGGGGAAGTACTATGGCTACACCTTC
TRBV14,-,TRBJ2-2,many,CASKSPPGELFF,TGTGCCAGCAAGAGCCCCCCCGGGGAGCTGTTTTTT
TRBV6-2/TRBV6-3,-,TRBJ1-2,many,CASSYSRGGYGYTF,TGTGCCAGCAGTTACTCGAGAGGCGGGTATGGCTACACCTTC
TRBV15,TRBD1,TRBJ2-1,many,CATSTGQGYNEQFF,TGTGCCACCAGCACCGGACAGGGCTACAATGAGCAGTTCTTC
TRBV20-1,-,TRBJ1-4,many,CSARETATEKLFF,TGCAGTGCTCGCGAGACAGCGACGGAAAAACTGTTTTTT
TRBV6-5,-,TRBJ2-5,many,CASSYSGLRGKETQYF,TGTGCCAGCAGTTACTCTGGTCTCCGCGGAAAAGAGACCCAGTACTTC
TRBV7-6,TRBD2,TRBJ2-7,many,CASSPLASGASYEQYF,TGTGCCAGCAGCCCCCTGGCTAGCGGGGCCTCCTACGAGCAGTACTTC
TRBV4-1,TRBD1,TRBJ1-5,many,CASSQGPGTGTQPQHF,TGCGCCAGCAGCCAAGGACCCGGGACAGGGACTCAGCCCCAGCATTTT
TRBV9,-,TRBJ2-3,many,CASSVASGSDTQYF,TGTGCCAGCAGCGTAGCGTCGGGATCAGATACGCAGTATTTT
TRBV5-4,TRBD1,TRBJ2-1,many,CATTGGAYNEQFF,TGTGCCACGACAGGGGGCGCCTACAATGAGCAGTTCTTC
TRBV6-1,-,TRBJ1-1,many,CACSSAPPNTEAFF,TGTGCCTGCAGTAGTGCTCCGCCGAACACTGAAGCTTTCTTT
TRBV10-3,TRBD1,TRBJ2-3,many,CAIRTGEVRTDTQYF,TGTGCCATCAGGACAGGGGAAGTGAGGACAGATACGCAGTATTTT
TRBV4-2,TRBD2,TRBJ2-1,many,CASSQEATSGGNEQFF,TGTGCCAGCAGCCAAGAAGCGACTAGCGGGGGCAATGAGCAGTTCTTC
TRBV15,-,TRBJ1-3,many,CATSRDWAPGGMNTIYF,TGTGCCACCAGCAGAGATTGGGCCCCGGGCGGGATGAACACCATATATTTT
TRBV6-5,-,TRBJ2-1,many,CASRTLGNEQFF,TGTGCCAGCAGGACCCTAGGGAATGAGCAGTTCTTC
TRBV4-2,-,TRBJ1-2,many,CASSQEAYRDGYTF,TGTGCCAGCAGCCAAGAGGCATACAGGGATGGCTACACCTTC
TRBV29-1,TRBD1,TRBJ2-2,medium-sized,CSISDRGLTGELFF,TGCAGCATATCGGACAGGGGGCTCACCGGGGAGCTGTTTTTT
TRBV20-1,TRBD1,TRBJ1-1,many,CSARDRKAFF,TGCAGTGCAAGGGACAGGAAAGCTTTCTTT
TRBV7-8,-,TRBJ2-2,many,CASSLPKLPRSGAGELFF,TGTGCCAGCAGCTTGCCCAAGCTGCCTAGGTCGGGTGCCGGGGAGCTGTTTTTT
TRBV19,-,TRBJ1-5,many,CASSQRGGQINQPQHF,TGTGCCAGTAGTCAAAGGGGTGGACAGATCAATCAGCCCCAGCATTTT
TRBV20-1,TRBD2,TRBJ2-3,-,CSAKAGTSRRDTQYF,TGCAGTGCAAAAGCCGGGACTAGCCGGAGAGATACGCAGTATTTT
TRBV5-1,-,TRBJ2-6,many,CASRVSSGANVLTF,TGCGCCAGCAGGGTCAGTTCTGGGGCCAACGTCCTGACTTTC
TRBV20-1,TRBD2,TRBJ2-2,few,CCAPTSGGPIWGGELFF,TGCTGTGCCCCGACTAGCGGGGGTCCTATATGGGGCGGGGAGCTGTTTTTT
TRBV18,TRBD2,TRBJ2-3,few,CASSPSGGDPLTDTQYF,TGTGCCAGCTCACCTAGCGGGGGGGATCCTCTCACAGATACGCAGTATTTT
TRBV7-6,TRBD1,TRBJ1-1,many,CASSLGTGLKTEAFF,TGTGCCAGCAGCTTAGGGACAGGGTTAAAGACTGAAGCTTTCTTT
TRBV27,-,TRBJ2-5,many,CASSLDSTQETQYF,TGTGCCAGCAGTTTAGACAGCACACAAGAGACCCAGTACTTC
TRBV4-2,-,TRBJ1-6,many,CASSRIQSNSPLHF,TGTGCCAGCAGCCGAATACAGAGCAATTCACCCCTCCACTTT
TRBV5-1,-,TRBJ1-1,many,CASSLGENTEAFF,TGCGCCAGCAGCTTGGGAGAGAACACTGAAGCTTTCTTT
TRBV7-8,-,TRBJ2-5,many,CASSAWVPGKYQETQYF,TGTGCCAGCAGCGCGTGGGTTCCAGGGAAGTACCAAGAGACCCAGTACTTC
TRBV12-3/TRBV12-4,-,TRBJ2-7,-,CAKSLWMPYEQYF,TGTGCCAAGAGTTTATGGATGCCCTACGAGCAGTACTTC
TRBV29-1,-,TRBJ2-1,many,CSVEEGPYNEQFF,TGCAGCGTTGAAGAAGGCCCCTACAATGAGCAGTTCTTC
TRBV2,-,TRBJ1-1,many,CASTPAPNTEAFF,TGTGCCAGCACCCCGGCCCCTAACACTGAAGCTTTCTTT
TRBV5-1,-,TRBJ2-4,many,CASSLGWTNIQYF,TGCGCCAGCAGCTTGGGTTGGACAAACATTCAGTACTTC
TRBV12-3/TRBV12-4,TRBD1,TRBJ2-2,-,CASTRDRGTGELFF,TGTGCCAGCACTCGGGACAGAGGCACCGGGGAGCTGTTTTTT
TRBV27,-,TRBJ1-6,many,CASSPPDDYSPLHF,TGTGCCAGCAGTCCCCCGGACGATTATTCACCCCTCCACTTT
TRBV4-3,TRBD2,TRBJ2-7,many,CASSQDLSGGAYEQYF,TGCGCCAGCAGCCAAGATTTGAGCGGGGGGGCCTACGAGCAGTACTTC
TRBV5-1,TRBD1,TRBJ2-7,many,CASSIGTGNYEQYF,TGCGCCAGCAGCATCGGGACAGGGAACTACGAGCAGTACTTC
TRBV2,-,TRBJ2-5,medium-sized,CASSESPGETQYF,TGTGCCAGCAGTGAGAGTCCGGGGGAGACCCAGTACTTC
TRBV18,-,TRBJ1-2,many,CASSPQGPLVIWGYTF,TGTGCCAGCTCACCACAAGGGCCCCTAGTCATCTGGGGCTACACCTTC
TRBV28,-,TRBJ1-6,many,CASSLHREYSPLHF,TGTGCCAGCAGTTTACACAGGGAGTACTCACCCCTCCACTTT
TRBV7-9,TRBD1,TRBJ2-5,many,CASTPGQGFVRRETQYF,TGTGCCAGCACACCGGGACAGGGCTTTGTTCGGCGGGAGACCCAGTACTTC
TRBV7-8,-,TRBJ2-5,many,CASSTVEETQYF,TGTGCCAGCAGCACAGTGGAGGAGACCCAGTACTTC